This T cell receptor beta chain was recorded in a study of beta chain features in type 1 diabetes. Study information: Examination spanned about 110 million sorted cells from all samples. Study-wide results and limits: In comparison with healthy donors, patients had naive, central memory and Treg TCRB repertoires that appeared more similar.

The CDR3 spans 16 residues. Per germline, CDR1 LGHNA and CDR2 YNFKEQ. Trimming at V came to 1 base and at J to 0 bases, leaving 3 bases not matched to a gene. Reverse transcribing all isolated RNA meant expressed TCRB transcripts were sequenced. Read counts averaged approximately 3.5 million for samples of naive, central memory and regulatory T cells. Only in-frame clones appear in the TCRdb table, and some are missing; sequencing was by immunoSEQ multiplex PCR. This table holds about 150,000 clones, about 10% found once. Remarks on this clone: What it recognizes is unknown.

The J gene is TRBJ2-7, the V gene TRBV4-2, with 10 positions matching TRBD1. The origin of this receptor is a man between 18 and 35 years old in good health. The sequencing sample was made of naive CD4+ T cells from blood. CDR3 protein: CASSQVTGGLSYEQYF. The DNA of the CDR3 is TGTGCCAGCAGCCAAGTGACAGGGGGCCTCTCCTACGAGCAGTACTTC.